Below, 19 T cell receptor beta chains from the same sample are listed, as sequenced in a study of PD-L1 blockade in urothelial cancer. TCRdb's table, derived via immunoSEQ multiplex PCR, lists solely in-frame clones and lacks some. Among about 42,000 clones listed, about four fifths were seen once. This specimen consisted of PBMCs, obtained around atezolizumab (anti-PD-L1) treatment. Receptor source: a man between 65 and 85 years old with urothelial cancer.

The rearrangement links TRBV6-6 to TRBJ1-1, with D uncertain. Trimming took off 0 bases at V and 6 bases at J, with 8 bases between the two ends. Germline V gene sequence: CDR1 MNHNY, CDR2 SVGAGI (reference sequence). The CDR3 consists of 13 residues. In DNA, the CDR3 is TGTGCCAGCAGTTACTCGGGGAGGGCTGAAGCTTTCTTT. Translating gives CASSYSGRAEAFF.

Here the CDR3 DNA reads TGCAGCGTTGAAGTAGGGGGCGGAGAAGCTTTCTTT. Translating gives CSVEVGGGEAFF. The chain carries TRBV29-1 and TRBJ1-1; 7 bases agree with TRBD1. The V gene's germline CDR1 is SQVTM and CDR2 ANQGSEA. The CDR3 totals 12 residues. Trimming removed 1 base from V and 8 bases from J; junction bases left unmatched: 4.

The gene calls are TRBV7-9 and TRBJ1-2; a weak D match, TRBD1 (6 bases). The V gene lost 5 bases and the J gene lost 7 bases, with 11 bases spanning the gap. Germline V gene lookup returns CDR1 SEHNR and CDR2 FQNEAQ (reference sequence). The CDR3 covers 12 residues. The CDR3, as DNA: TGTGCCAGCAGCGAACAGGGACCTGGCTACACCTTC. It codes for CASSEQGPGYTF.

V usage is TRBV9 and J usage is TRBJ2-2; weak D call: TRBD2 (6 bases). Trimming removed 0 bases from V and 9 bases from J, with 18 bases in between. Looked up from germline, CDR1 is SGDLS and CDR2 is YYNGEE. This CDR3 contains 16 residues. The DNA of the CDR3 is TGTGCCAGCAGCGTAGAAGGAGGGAGCCTCAGCCGGGAGCTGTTTTTT. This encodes CASSVEGGSLSRELFF.

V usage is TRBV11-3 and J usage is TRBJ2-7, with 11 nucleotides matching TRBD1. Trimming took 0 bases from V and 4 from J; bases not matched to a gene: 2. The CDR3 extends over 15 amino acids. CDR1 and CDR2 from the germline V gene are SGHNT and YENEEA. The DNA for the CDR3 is TGTGCCAGCAGCTTAGAAGGGACAGGGGGATACGAGCAGTACTTC. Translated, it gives CASSLEGTGGYEQYF.

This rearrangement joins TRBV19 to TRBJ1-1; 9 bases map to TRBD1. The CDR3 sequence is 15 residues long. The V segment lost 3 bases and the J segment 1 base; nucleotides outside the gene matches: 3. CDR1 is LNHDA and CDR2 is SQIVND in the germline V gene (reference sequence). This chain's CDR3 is CASSIRTGANTEAFF. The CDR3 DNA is TGTGCCAGTAGTATTCGGACAGGGGCGAACACTGAAGCTTTCTTT.

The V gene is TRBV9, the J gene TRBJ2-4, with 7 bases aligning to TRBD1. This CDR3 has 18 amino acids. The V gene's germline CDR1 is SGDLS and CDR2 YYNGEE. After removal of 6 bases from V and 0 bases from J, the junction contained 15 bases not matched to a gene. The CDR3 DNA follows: TGTGCCAGCAAATGCCTAGGGACAGATTTTATAGCCAAAAACATTCAGTACTTC. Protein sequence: CASKCLGTDFIAKNIQYF. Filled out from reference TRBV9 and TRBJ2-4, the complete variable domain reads DSGVTQTPKHLITATGQRVTLRCSPRSGDLSVYWYQQSLDQGLQFLIQYYNGEERAKGNILERFSAQQFPDLHSELNLSSLELGDSALYFCASKCLGTDFIAKNIQYFGAGTRLSVL.

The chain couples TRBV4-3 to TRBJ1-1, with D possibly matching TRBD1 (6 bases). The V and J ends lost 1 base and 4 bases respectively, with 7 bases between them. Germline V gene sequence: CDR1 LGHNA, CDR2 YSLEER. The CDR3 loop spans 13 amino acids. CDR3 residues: CASSQVGATEAFF. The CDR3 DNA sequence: TGCGCCAGCAGCCAAGTGGGGGCCACTGAAGCTTTCTTT.

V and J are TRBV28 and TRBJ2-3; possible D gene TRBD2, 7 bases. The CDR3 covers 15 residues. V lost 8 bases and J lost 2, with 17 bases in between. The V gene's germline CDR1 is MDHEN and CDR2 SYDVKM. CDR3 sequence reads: CASAPGGGHTDTQYF. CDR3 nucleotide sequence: TGTGCCAGCGCCCCCGGCGGGGGACACACAGATACGCAGTATTTT.

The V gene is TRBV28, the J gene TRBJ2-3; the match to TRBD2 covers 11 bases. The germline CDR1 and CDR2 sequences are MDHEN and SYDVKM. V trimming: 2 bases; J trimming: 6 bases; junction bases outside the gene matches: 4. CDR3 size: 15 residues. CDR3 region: CASSLASGRWDTQYF. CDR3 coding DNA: TGTGCCAGCAGTTTAGCTAGCGGGAGGTGGGATACGCAGTATTTT.

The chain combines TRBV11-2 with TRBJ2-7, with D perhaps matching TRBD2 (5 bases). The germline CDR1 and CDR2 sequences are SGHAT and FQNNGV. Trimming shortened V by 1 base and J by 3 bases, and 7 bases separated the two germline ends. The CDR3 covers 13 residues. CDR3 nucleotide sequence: TGTGCCAGCAGCTTAGTGGGAGTCTACGAGCAGTACTTC. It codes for CASSLVGVYEQYF.

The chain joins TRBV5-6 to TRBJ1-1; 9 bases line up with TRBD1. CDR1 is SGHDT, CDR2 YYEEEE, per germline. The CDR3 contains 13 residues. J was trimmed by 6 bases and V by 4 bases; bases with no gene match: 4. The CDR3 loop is CASSPTGGAEAFF. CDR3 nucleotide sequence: TGTGCCAGCAGCCCGACAGGGGGGGCTGAAGCTTTCTTT.

The CDR3, as DNA: TGTGCCAGCAGTTTGGGCAGGGCCTATGGCTACACCTTC. This encodes CASSLGRAYGYTF. The V and J genes are TRBV28 and TRBJ1-2; tentatively, D is TRBD1 (5 bases). Trimming removed 3 bases at V and 4 bases at J, with 9 bases between. Germline lookup yields CDR1 MDHEN and CDR2 SYDVKM. The CDR3 has 13 residues.

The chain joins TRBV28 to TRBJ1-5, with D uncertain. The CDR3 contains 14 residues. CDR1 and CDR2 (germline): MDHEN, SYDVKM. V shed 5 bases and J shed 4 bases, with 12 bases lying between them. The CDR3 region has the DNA TGTGCCAGCAGTCTGGACGGAGGTAATCAGCCCCAGCATTTT. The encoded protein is CASSLDGGNQPQHF.

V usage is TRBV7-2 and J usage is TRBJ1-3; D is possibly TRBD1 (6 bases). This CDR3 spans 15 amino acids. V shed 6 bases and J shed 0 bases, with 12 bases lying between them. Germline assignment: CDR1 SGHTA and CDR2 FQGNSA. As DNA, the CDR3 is TGTGCCAGCAGGCCAGGGGCCCGCTCTGGAAACACCATATATTTT. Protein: CASRPGARSGNTIYF.

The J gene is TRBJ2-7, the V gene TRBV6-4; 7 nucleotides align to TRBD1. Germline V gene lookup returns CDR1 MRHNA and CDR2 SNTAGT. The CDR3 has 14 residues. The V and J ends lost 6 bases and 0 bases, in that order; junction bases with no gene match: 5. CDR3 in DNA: TGTGCCAGCAGCGAAGGGGACAGCTCCTACGAGCAGTACTTC. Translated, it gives CASSEGDSSYEQYF.

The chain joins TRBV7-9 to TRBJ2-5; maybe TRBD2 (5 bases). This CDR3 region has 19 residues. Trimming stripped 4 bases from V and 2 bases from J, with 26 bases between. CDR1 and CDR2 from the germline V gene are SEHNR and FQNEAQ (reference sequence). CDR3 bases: TGTGCCAGCAGCTCCCTCGGCGGGCGGCCACGGCCGGAGCAAGAGACCCAGTACTTC. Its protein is CASSSLGGRPRPEQETQYF. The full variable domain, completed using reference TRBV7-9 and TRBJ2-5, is DTGVSQNPRHKITKRGQNVTFRCDPISEHNRLYWYRQTLGQGPEFLTYFQNEAQLEKSRLLSDRFSAERPKGSFSTLEIQRTEQGDSAMYLCASSSLGGRPRPEQETQYFGPGTRLLVL.

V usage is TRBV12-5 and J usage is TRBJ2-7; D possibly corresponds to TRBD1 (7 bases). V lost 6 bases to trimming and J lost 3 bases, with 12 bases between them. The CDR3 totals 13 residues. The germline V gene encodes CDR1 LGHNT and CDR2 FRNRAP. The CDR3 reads CASGGGQDYEQYF. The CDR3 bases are TGTGCTAGTGGGGGAGGACAGGACTACGAGCAGTACTTC. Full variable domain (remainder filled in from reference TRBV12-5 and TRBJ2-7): DARVTQTPRHKVTEMGQEVTMRCQPILGHNTVFWYRQTMMQGLELLAYFRNRAPLDDSGMPKDRFSAEMPDATLATLKIQPSEPRDSAVYFCASGGGQDYEQYFGPGTRLTVT.

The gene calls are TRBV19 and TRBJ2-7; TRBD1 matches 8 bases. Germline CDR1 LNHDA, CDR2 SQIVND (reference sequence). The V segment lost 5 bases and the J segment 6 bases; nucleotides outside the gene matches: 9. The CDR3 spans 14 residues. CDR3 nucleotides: TGTGCCAGTAGTCCCTGGACAGGGTATGGCGAGCAGTACTTC. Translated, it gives CASSPWTGYGEQYF.